The rows below give T cell receptor beta chains drawn from one sample of a study of T cell responses to AZD1222 COVID-19 vaccine. Measured with immunoSEQ multiplex PCR; TCRdb has only the in-frame clones, and not every one. The sample includes over 100,000 clones, approximately 91% of them seen just once. This material consisted of peripheral blood, taken on day 0 of AZD1222 vaccination. The receptors stem from an adult in good health. The CDR3 runs from the conserved cysteine through the conserved F or W. A D gene is named only where the DNA matches it firmly. The size of a clone is reported for some rows only, either as once, few or many, or as a class for expanded clones.

d_gene: TRBD1; j_gene: TRBJ1-2; v_gene: TRBV5-6; abundance: once; CDR3aa: CASSRDRGVDGYTF; CDR3nt: TGTGCCAGCAGCAGGGACAGGGGTGTGGATGGCTACACCTTC
d_gene: TRBD1; j_gene: TRBJ1-6; v_gene: TRBV24-1; abundance: NA; CDR3aa: CATTSTGWNSPLHF; CDR3nt: TGTGCCACCACCTCGACAGGGTGGAATTCACCCCTCCACTTT
d_gene: NA; j_gene: TRBJ2-7; v_gene: TRBV6-5; abundance: NA; CDR3aa: CASSTGYYEQYF; CDR3nt: TGTGCCAGCAGTACGGGATACTACGAGCAGTACTTC
d_gene: TRBD2; j_gene: TRBJ2-1; v_gene: TRBV5-1; abundance: NA; CDR3aa: CASSSTSGNYNEQFF; CDR3nt: TGCGCCAGCAGCTCGACTAGCGGGAACTACAATGAGCAGTTCTTC
d_gene: NA; j_gene: TRBJ2-7; v_gene: TRBV3-1/TRBV3-2; abundance: NA; CDR3aa: CASSQSRASGEQYF; CDR3nt: TGTGCCAGCAGCCAATCTAGGGCTTCGGGCGAGCAGTACTTC
d_gene: NA; j_gene: TRBJ1-1; v_gene: TRBV5-1; abundance: NA; CDR3aa: CASSTGQNTEAFF; CDR3nt: TGCGCCAGCAGCACGGGACAGAACACTGAAGCTTTCTTT
d_gene: NA; j_gene: TRBJ2-3; v_gene: TRBV19; abundance: NA; CDR3aa: CASSSLGTDTQYF; CDR3nt: TGTGCCAGTAGTTCACTTGGGACAGATACGCAGTATTTT
d_gene: NA; j_gene: TRBJ2-5; v_gene: TRBV6-6; abundance: NA; CDR3aa: CASCDMVKTQYF; CDR3nt: TGTGCCAGCTGCGACATGGTGAAGACCCAGTACTTC
d_gene: NA; j_gene: TRBJ1-1; v_gene: TRBV28; abundance: NA; CDR3aa: CASSIPQVNTEAFF; CDR3nt: TGTGCCAGCAGTATACCTCAGGTCAACACTGAAGCTTTCTTT
d_gene: NA; j_gene: TRBJ2-5; v_gene: TRBV12-3/TRBV12-4; abundance: NA; CDR3aa: CASSFAGRETQYF; CDR3nt: TGTGCCAGCAGTTTCGCAGGGAGAGAGACCCAGTACTTC
d_gene: NA; j_gene: TRBJ1-5; v_gene: TRBV24-1; abundance: NA; CDR3aa: CATSDTATGFQPQHF; CDR3nt: TGTGCCACCAGTGACACGGCTACAGGGTTTCAGCCCCAGCATTTT
d_gene: TRBD2; j_gene: TRBJ2-7; v_gene: TRBV7-9; abundance: NA; CDR3aa: CASSPEPGSGRAHEQYF; CDR3nt: TGTGCCAGCAGCCCTGAGCCGGGTAGCGGGAGGGCCCACGAGCAGTACTTC
d_gene: NA; j_gene: TRBJ1-1; v_gene: TRBV2; abundance: NA; CDR3aa: CASSGTSKAFF; CDR3nt: TGTGCCAGCAGTGGGACTAGTAAAGCTTTCTTT
d_gene: NA; j_gene: TRBJ2-2; v_gene: TRBV30; abundance: NA; CDR3aa: CAWGTGGGSDGTGELFF; CDR3nt: TGTGCCTGGGGGACAGGCGGGGGATCCGACGGGACCGGGGAGCTGTTTTTT
d_gene: NA; j_gene: TRBJ2-5; v_gene: TRBV30; abundance: NA; CDR3aa: CAWSVGPGAGETQYF; CDR3nt: TGTGCCTGGAGTGTAGGCCCGGGGGCGGGAGAGACCCAGTACTTC